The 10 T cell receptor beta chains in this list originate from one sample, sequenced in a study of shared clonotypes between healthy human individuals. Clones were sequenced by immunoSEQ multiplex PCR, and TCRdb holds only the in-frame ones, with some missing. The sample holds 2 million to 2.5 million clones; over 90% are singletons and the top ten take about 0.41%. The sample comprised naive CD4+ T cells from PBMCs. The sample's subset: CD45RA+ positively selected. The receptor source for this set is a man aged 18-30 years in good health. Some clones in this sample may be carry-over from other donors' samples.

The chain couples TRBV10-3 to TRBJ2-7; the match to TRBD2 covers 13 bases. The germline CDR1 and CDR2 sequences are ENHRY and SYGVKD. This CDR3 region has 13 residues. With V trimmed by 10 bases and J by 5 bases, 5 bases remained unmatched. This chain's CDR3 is CATGTSGNHEQYF. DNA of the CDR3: TGTGCCACCGGGACTAGCGGGAATCACGAGCAGTACTTC.

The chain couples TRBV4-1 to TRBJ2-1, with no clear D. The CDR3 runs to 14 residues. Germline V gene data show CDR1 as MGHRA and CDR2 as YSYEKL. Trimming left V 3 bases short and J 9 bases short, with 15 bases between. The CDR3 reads CASSQREYSGEQFF. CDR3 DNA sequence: TGCGCCAGCAGCCAGAGAGAATATTCGGGTGAGCAGTTCTTC.

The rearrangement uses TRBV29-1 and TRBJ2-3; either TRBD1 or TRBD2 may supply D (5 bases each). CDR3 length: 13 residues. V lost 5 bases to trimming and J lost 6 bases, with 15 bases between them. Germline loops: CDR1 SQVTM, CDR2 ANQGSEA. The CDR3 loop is CSVRDRKSDTQYF. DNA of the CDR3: TGCAGCGTTCGGGACCGTAAGTCGGATACGCAGTATTTT.

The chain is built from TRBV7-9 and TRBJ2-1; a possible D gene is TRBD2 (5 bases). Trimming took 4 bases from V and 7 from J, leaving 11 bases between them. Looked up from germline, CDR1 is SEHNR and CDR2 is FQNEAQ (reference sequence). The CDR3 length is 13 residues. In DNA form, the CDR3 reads TGTGCCAGCAGCTCCACCGAGGGTAATGAGCAGTTCTTC. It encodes CASSSTEGNEQFF.

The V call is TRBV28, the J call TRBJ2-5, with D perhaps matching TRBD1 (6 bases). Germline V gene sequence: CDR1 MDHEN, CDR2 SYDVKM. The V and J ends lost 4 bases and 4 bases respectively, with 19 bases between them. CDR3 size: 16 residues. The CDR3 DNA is TGTGCCAGCAGTTCCCCCCTGAGGGGGAATAGAGAGACCCAGTACTTC. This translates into CASSSPLRGNRETQYF.

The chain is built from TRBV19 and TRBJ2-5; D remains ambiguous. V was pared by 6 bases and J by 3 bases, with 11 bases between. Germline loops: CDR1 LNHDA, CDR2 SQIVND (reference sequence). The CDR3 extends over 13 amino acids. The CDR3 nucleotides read TGTGCCAGTAGCCACCCCTCAGAAGAGACCCAGTACTTC. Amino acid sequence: CASSHPSEETQYF.

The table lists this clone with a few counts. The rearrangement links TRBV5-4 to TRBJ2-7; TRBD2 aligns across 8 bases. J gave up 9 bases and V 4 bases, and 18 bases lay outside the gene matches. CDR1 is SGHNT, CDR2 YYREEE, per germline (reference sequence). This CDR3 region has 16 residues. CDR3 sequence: CASSPGGSGEMAGQYF. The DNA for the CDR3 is TGTGCCAGCAGCCCCGGGGGTAGCGGGGAGATGGCGGGGCAGTACTTC. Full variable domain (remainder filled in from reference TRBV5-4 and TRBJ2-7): ETGVTQSPTHLIKTRGQQVTLRCSSQSGHNTVSWYQQALGQGPQFIFQYYREEENGRGNFPPRFSGLQFPNYSSELNVNALELDDSALYLCASSPGGSGEMAGQYFGPGTRLTVT.

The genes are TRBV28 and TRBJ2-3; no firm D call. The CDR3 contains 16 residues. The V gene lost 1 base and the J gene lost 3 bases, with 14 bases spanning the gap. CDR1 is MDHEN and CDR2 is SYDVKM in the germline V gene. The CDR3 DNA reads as TGTGCCAGCAGTTTATCGGCTCTCGGAGCAACAGATACGCAGTATTTT. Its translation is CASSLSALGATDTQYF. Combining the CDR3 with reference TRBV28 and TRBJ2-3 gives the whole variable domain DVKVTQSSRYLVKRTGEKVFLECVQDMDHENMFWYRQDPGLGLRLIYFSYDVKMKEKGDIPEGYSVSREKKERFSLILESASTNQTSMYLCASSLSALGATDTQYFGPGTRLTVL.

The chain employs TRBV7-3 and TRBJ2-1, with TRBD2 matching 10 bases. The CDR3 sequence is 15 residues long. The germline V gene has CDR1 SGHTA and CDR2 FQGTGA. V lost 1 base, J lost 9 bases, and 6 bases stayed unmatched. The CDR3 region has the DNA TGTGCCAGCAGCTTAAGGCCTAGCGGGAGCGGTGAGCAGTTCTTC. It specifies CASSLRPSGSGEQFF.

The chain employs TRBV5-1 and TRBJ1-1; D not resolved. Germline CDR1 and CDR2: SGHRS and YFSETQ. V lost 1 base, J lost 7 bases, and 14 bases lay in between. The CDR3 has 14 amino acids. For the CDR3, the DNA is TGCGCCAGCAGCTTGTGGCAGTTCGGCAGTGAAGCTTTCTTT. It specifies CASSLWQFGSEAFF.